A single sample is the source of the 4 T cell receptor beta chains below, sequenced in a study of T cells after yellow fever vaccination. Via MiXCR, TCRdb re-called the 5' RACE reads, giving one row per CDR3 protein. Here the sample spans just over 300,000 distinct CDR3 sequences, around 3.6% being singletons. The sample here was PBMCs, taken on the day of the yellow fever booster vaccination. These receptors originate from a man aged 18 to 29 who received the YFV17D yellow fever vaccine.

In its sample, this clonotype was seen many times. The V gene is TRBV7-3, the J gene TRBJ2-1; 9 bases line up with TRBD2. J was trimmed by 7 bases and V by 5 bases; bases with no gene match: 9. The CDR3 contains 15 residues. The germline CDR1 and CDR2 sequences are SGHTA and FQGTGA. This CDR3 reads CASSRGLAAGNEQFF. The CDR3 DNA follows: TGTGCCAGCAGCCGGGGACTAGCCGCGGGAAATGAGCAGTTCTTC.

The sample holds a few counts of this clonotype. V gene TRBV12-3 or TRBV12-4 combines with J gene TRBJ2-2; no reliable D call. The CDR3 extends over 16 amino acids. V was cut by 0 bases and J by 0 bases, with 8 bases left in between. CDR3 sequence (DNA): TGTGCCAGCAGTTTAGCAGGCATTACGAACACCGGGGAGCTGTTTTTT. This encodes CASSLAGITNTGELFF.

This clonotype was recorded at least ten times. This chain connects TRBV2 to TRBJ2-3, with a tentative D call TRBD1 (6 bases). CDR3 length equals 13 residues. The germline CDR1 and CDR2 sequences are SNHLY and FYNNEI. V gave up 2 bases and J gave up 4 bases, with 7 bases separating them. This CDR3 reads CASSEQGPDTQYF. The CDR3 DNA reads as TGTGCCAGCAGTGAACAGGGGCCAGATACGCAGTATTTT. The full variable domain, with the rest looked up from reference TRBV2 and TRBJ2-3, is EPEVTQTPSHQVTQMGQEVILRCVPISNHLYFYWYRQILGQKVEFLVSFYNNEISEKSEIFDDQFSVERPDGSNFTLKIRSTKLEDSAMYFCASSEQGPDTQYFGPGTRLTVL.

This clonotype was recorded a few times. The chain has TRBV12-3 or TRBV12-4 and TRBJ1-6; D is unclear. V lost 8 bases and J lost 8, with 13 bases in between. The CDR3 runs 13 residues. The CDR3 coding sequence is TGTGCCAGCGCAGAAAGGGATTATTCACCCCTCCACTTT. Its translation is CASAERDYSPLHF.